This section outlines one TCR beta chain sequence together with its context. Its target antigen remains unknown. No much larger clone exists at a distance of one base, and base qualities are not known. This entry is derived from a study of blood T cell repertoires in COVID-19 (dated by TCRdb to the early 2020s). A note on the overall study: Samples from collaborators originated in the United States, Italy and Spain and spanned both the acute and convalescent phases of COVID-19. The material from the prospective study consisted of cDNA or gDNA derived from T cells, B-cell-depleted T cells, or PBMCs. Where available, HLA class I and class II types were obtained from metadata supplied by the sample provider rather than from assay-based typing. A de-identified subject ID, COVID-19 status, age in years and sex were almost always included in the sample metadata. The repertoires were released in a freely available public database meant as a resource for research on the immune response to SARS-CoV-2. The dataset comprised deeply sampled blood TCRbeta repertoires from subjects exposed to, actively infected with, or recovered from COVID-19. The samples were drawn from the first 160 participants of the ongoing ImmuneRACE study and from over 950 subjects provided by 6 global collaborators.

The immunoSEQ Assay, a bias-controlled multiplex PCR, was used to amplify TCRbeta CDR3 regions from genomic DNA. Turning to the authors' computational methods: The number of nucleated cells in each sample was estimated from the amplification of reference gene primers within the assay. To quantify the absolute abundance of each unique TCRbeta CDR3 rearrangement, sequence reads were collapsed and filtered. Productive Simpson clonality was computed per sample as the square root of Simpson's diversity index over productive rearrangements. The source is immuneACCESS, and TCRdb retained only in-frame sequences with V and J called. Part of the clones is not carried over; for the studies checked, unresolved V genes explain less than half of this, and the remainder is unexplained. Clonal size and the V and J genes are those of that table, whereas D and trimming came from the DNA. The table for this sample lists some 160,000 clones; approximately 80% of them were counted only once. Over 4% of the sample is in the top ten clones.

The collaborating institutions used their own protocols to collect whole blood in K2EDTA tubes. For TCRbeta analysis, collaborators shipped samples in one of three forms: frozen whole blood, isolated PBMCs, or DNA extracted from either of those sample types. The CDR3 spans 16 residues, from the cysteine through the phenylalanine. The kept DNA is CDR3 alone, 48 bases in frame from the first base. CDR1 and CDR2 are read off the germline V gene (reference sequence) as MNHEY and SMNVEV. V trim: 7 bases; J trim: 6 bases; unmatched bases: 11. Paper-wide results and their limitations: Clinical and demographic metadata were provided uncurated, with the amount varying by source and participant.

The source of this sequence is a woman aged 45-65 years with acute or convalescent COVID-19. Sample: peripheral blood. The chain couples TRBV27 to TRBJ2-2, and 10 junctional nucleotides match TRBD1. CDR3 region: CASIPLGQGSAGELFF. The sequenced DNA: TGTGCCAGCATCCCCCTGGGACAGGGGAGTGCCGGGGAGCTGTTTTTT.